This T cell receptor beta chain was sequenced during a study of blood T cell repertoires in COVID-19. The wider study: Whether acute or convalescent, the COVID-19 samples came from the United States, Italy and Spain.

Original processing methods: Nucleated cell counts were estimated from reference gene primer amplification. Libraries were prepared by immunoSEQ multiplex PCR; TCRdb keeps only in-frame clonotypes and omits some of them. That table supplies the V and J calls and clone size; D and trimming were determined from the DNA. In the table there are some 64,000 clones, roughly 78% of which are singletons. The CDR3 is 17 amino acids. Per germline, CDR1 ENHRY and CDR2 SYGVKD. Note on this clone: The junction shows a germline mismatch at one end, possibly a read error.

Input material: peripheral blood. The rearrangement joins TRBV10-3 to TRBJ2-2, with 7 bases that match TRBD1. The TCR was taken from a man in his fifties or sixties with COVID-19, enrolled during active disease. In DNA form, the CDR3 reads TGTGCCATCAGTGAGATTAGGGGGCGGACAGAACACCGGGGAGCTGTTTTT. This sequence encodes CAISEIRGRTEHRGAVF.